This entry lists 14 T cell receptor beta chains sequenced from one sample in a study of tumor and adjacent non-tumor tissue in lung cancer. No cell sorting was done before RNA was extracted from the tissue. This non-tumor lung sample came from over 3 cm beyond the tumor edge. A modified ARM-PCR protocol with three rounds of nested PCR amplified TCRbeta. Each CDR3 protein is one row after TCRdb ran MiXCR on the multiplex PCR reads. The sample records 40,000 or so distinct CDR3 sequences, more than 50% being singletons. Source material: distant non-tumor lung tissue. These receptor sequences come from a man in his forties or fifties with non-small cell lung cancer.

This chain uses TRBV20-1 with TRBJ2-3; 13 bases are a match to TRBD2. Germline assignment: CDR1 DFQATT and CDR2 SNEGSKA (reference sequence). The CDR3 covers 16 residues. The ends lost 4 bases at V and 6 bases at J; junction bases unmatched: 10. The CDR3 here is CSANAVTSGRMDTQYF. CDR3 nucleotides: TGCAGTGCTAACGCCGTGACTAGCGGGAGGATGGATACGCAGTATTTT.

Note on this clonotype: This may stem from a read error, because a much larger clone lies one nucleotide away. The rearrangement uses TRBV28 and TRBJ2-6; no firm D call. This CDR3 has 16 amino acids. In germline, CDR1 is MDHEN, CDR2 SYDVKM. The CDR3 DNA reads as TGTGCCAACAGTTTCGGCACGCGGTCTGGGGCCAACGTCCTGACTTTC. This gives the protein CANSFGTRSGANVLTF.

As concerns this clonotype: It is likely a read error, because the conserved phenylalanine at the end of the CDR3 is missing. V is TRBV28 and J is TRBJ1-5; D might be TRBD1 (5 bases). The length of the CDR3 is 15 residues. CDR1 is MDHEN, CDR2 SYDVKM, per germline. V was pared by 2 bases and J by 7 bases, with 15 bases between. The CDR3 sequence is CASSLGQGYRQPQHI. As DNA, the CDR3 is TGTGCCAGCAGTTTAGGGCAGGGATATAGACAGCCCCAGCATATT.

This clonotype came up a few times. A read error may explain this, as a much larger clone is one base away. This sequence joins TRBV12-3 or TRBV12-4 and TRBJ1-1, with D hard to call. This CDR3 comprises 11 residues. V was shortened by 5 bases and J by 5 bases, with 6 bases between the two germline ends. CDR3 sequence: CASSLWTEAFF. The CDR3 DNA reads as TGTGCCAGCAGTCTGTGGACTGAAGCTTTCTTT.

Ten or more counts support this clonotype. This chain links TRBV29-1 with TRBJ2-5; D gene ambiguous. V was trimmed by 0 bases and J by 2 bases, leaving 10 bases between them. CDR3 length: 14 residues. In germline, CDR1 is SQVTM, CDR2 ANQGSEA. Written as DNA, the CDR3 is TGCAGCGTTGAAGAGGTACTCCGACAAGAGACCCAGTACTTC. Protein sequence: CSVEEVLRQETQYF.

Comments on this clonotype: At one end the junction does not follow the germline gene, possibly because of a read error. V usage is TRBV7-2 and J usage is TRBJ2-3; D perhaps matches TRBD1 (5 bases). The CDR3 loop spans 14 amino acids. Germline values: CDR1 SGHTA, CDR2 FQGNSA. The CDR3 DNA reads TGTGCCGGCAGCTTAGATCAAGGGGCAGATACGCAGTATTTT. This encodes CAGSLDQGADTQYF.

A note on this clonotype: A much bigger clone sits one base away, suggesting this may be a read error. The rearrangement links TRBV7-9 to TRBJ2-7; D perhaps matches TRBD2 (6 bases). This CDR3 contains 12 residues. The germline V gene encodes CDR1 SEHNR and CDR2 FQNEAQ (reference sequence). The germline V and J ends were trimmed by 3 bases and 11 bases, with 14 bases remaining between them. DNA for the CDR3: TGTGCCAGCAGCTTGAGGGGCGGGGAGAAGTACTTC. Translated, it gives CASSLRGGEKYF.

In this sample, this clonotype turned up many times. The J gene is TRBJ1-5, the V gene TRBV6-6; D not certain. Germline V gives CDR1 MNHNY, CDR2 SVGAGI (reference sequence). Trimming removed 7 bases from V and 3 bases from J, with 13 bases in between. The CDR3 runs 14 residues. Here the CDR3 reads CASISEGTNQPQHF. CDR3 bases: TGTGCCAGCATCTCGGAGGGAACCAATCAGCCCCAGCATTTT.

This clonotype has more than one count but fewer than ten. The junction and the germline gene differ at one end; a read error may be behind it. The chain has TRBV6-1 and TRBJ2-2; D might be TRBD1 (7 bases). The CDR3 contains 15 residues. The germline CDR1 and CDR2 sequences are MNHNS and SASEGT. The CDR3 DNA reads TGTGCCACCACCAGGGGGGTAGGGACCACCGGGGAGCCGTTTTTT. Protein product: CATTRGVGTTGEPFF.

This chain joins TRBV5-1 and TRBJ2-5; 7 bases fit TRBD1. The CDR3 length is 14 residues. Germline V gene data show CDR1 as SGHRS and CDR2 as YFSETQ. The V gene end was trimmed by 4 bases and the J gene end by 5 bases; junction bases not matched to a gene: 8. The CDR3 is CASSPGQRSETQYF. In DNA form, the CDR3 reads TGCGCCAGCAGCCCGGGACAGAGGTCGGAGACCCAGTACTTC.

Concerning this clonotype: A read error may produce the germline difference seen at one junction end. V gene TRBV29-1 combines with J gene TRBJ2-2; D unresolved. Germline V gene sequence: CDR1 SQVTM, CDR2 ANQGSEA. The CDR3 covers 14 residues. The CDR3 is CSVETGGNTWELFF. CDR3 sequence (DNA): TGCAGCGTTGAAACGGGTGGTAACACCTGGGAGCTGTTTTTT.

Notes on this clonotype: The CDR3 does not close with the conserved phenylalanine or tryptophan, likely indicating a read error. The rearrangement uses TRBV28 and TRBJ1-1; the D gene is possibly TRBD1 (6 bases). The V gene lost 8 bases and the J gene lost 5 bases, with 12 bases spanning the gap. Germline CDR1 and CDR2: MDHEN and SYDVKM. The CDR3 is 12 residues long. The CDR3 is CASGRGSTEAFY. In DNA form, the CDR3 reads TGTGCCAGCGGCAGGGGTAGTACTGAAGCTTTCTAT.

With regard to this clonotype: A much larger clone differs by one base, so this may be a read error. The chain uses TRBV24-1 and TRBJ2-2; tentatively, D is TRBD2 (6 bases). CDR1 and CDR2 (germline): KGHDR, SFDVKD. Trimming removed 4 bases at V and 9 bases at J, with 20 bases between. The length of the CDR3 is 16 residues. The CDR3 reads CATSDSSGVAGRELFF. CDR3 in DNA: TGTGCCACCAGTGACTCCTCGGGAGTAGCAGGGAGGGAGCTGTTTTTT.

This clonotype came up a few times. A clone one base away is much larger, so this may be a read error. This chain connects TRBV5-1 to TRBJ1-6; 7 nucleotides agree with TRBD1. The V and J ends lost 4 bases and 10 bases, in that order; junction bases with no gene match: 11. This CDR3 is 15 amino acids long. Germline loops: CDR1 SGHRS, CDR2 YFSETQ. As DNA, the CDR3 is TGCGCCAGCAGCCTACGACAGGGAGCAGACTCACCCCTCCACTTT. This translates into CASSLRQGADSPLHF.